This T cell receptor beta chain was sequenced in a study of cytomegalovirus exposure and HLA in healthy donors. As for the study in general: The 650 to 850 first-cohort repertoires and the approximately 130 validation repertoires shared the same platform, a later analysis reported. Overall study results and limits: TCR clusters originating in the first cohort tended to co-occur in the 100 to 150 validation repertoires, according to a later analysis. A classifier reportedly called cytomegalovirus status with high sensitivity and specificity. The authors listed some 160 TCR beta chains as cytomegalovirus-associated.

Produced via immunoSEQ multiplex PCR; TCRdb's table is partial and in-frame only. The sample lists 150,000 to 200,000 clones; about 85% were seen once. The table lists this clone with a count of one. Its matching antigen is unknown. The CDR3 is 13 residues long. Trimming stripped 6 bases from V and 5 bases from J, with 13 bases between. The germline V gene encodes CDR1 MNHEY and CDR2 SMNVEV (reference sequence). The TCR comes from a man between 18 and 29 years old in good health and CMV-seropositive. The chain is built from TRBV27 and TRBJ1-1, with D possibly TRBD1 on 5 matching bases. Sequencing input: PBMCs. The CDR3 reads CASSFVGGTEAFF. The CDR3 DNA sequence: TGTGCCAGCAGCTTCGTCGGGGGGACTGAAGCTTTCTTT.